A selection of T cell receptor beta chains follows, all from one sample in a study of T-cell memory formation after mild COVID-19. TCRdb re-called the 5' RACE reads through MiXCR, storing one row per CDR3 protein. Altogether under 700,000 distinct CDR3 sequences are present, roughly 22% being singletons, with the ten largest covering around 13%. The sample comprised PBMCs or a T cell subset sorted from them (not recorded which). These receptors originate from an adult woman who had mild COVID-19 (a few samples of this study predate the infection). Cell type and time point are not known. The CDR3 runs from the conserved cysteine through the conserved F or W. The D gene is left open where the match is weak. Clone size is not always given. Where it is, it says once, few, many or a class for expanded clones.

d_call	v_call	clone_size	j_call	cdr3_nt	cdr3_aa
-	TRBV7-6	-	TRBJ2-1	TGTGCCAGCAGCTTTGTTGAGGACGGAGGATACTCCTACAATGAGCAGTTCTTC	CASSFVEDGGYSYNEQFF
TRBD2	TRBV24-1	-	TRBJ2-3	TGTGCCACCGGACTAGCGGGGGGAACCAGCACAGATACGCAGTATTTT	CATGLAGGTSTDTQYF
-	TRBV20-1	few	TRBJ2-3	TGCAGTGCTAGTTTCACAGATACGCAGTATTTT	CSASFTDTQYF
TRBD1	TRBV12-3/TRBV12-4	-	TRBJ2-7	TGTGCCAGCAGGGGTACAGGGGTGAGCCACGAGCAGTACTTC	CASRGTGVSHEQYF
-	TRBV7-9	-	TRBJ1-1	TGTGCCAGCAGCTTAGAGCGTTTCTCGCCAGGGGAAGCTTTCTTT	CASSLERFSPGEAFF
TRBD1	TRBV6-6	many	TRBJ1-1	TGTGCCAGCAGTCCCCCGGACAGGGGGGGGAACACTGAAGCTTTCTTT	CASSPPDRGGNTEAFF
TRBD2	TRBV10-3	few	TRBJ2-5	TGTGCCATCAGTGATAATTTATTGGGACTAGCGGATCAAGAGACCCAGTACTTC	CAISDNLLGLADQETQYF
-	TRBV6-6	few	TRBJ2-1	TGTGCCAGCAGGCCCACTCAACTAGAACAAGAGCAGTTCTTC	CASRPTQLEQEQFF
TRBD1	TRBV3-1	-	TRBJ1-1	TGTGCCAGCAGCCTCCGGGACAGGAGATTGAACACTGAAGCTTTCTTT	CASSLRDRRLNTEAFF
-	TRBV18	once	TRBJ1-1	TGTGCCAGCTCACCACGCCCAGGGACTGGCTTGAACACTGAAGCTTTCTTT	CASSPRPGTGLNTEAFF
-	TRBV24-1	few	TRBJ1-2	TGTGCCACCAGTGCCGCAACTCCGGGTGGCGGCTACACCTTC	CATSAATPGGGYTF
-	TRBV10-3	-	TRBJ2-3	TGTGCCACTGCTGAGCGTACAGATACGCAGTATTTT	CATAERTDTQYF
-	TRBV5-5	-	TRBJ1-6	TGTGCCAGCAGCTTGGGGGAGAACCTCTTCTCCTATAATTCACCCCTCCACTTT	CASSLGENLFSYNSPLHF
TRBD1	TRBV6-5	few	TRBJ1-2	TGTGCCAGCAGTTACTCGAACCCCAGGGGGGACTATGGCTACACCTTC	CASSYSNPRGDYGYTF
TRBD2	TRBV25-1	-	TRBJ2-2	TGTGCCAGCACCGCGGGGGTCACCGGGGAGCTGTTTTTT	CASTAGVTGELFF
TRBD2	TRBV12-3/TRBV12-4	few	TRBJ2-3	TGTGCCAGCAGTCTGGGATTACTAGCGGGAACGATCCCGTCCACAGATACGCAGTATTTT	CASSLGLLAGTIPSTDTQYF
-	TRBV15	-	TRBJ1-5	TGTGCCACCGGGGCCCTGTTAAATCAGCCCCAGCATTTT	CATGALLNQPQHF
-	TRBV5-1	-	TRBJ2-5	TGCGCCAGCAGCTTGGTAGGCATGCGGGAGACCCAGTACTTC	CASSLVGMRETQYF
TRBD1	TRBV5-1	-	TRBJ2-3	TGCGCCAGCAGCTTACCCATAAACTCAGGGGGACGCGGCACAGATACGCAGTATTTT	CASSLPINSGGRGTDTQYF
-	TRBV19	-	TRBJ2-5	TGTGCCAGTAGTATAAGGTTTACGCAAGAGACCCAGTACTTC	CASSIRFTQETQYF
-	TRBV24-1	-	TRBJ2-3	TGTGCCACCAGTGATGGACTGCCCCGCTCTAGCACAGATACGCAGTATTTT	CATSDGLPRSSTDTQYF
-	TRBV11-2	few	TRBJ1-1	TGTGCCAGCAGCTTAGGGGCAGGGAGGTTGACTGAAGCTTTCTTT	CASSLGAGRLTEAFF
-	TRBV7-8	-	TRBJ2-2	TGTGCCAGCAGCGCCGCGGGACTTTTGAACACCGGGGAGCTGTTTTTT	CASSAAGLLNTGELFF
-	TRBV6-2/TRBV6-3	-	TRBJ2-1	TGTGCCAGCACTCGTGGGAGCTCCTACAATGAGCAGTTCTTC	CASTRGSSYNEQFF
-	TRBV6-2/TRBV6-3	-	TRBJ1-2	TGTGCCAGCAGTTACTCCGTTTCAGGGTACGACTATGGCTACACCTTC	CASSYSVSGYDYGYTF
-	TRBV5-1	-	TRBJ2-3	TGCGCCAGCAGCTTGGGACACCACAGCACAGATACGCAGTATTTT	CASSLGHHSTDTQYF
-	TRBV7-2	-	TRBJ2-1	TGTGCCAGCAGCTTAGCGTGGCCAAATGAGCAGTTCTTC	CASSLAWPNEQFF
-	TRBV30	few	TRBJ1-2	TGTGCCTGGAGTCAAAACCCCCAGGGGAATGGCTACACCTTC	CAWSQNPQGNGYTF
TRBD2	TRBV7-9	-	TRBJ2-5	TGTGCCAGCAGCTTATCCGGGAGGGGTAATCAAGAGACCCAGTACTTC	CASSLSGRGNQETQYF
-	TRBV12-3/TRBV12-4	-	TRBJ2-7	TGTGCCAGCAGTTTCTATTTGGGCGAGCAGTACTTC	CASSFYLGEQYF
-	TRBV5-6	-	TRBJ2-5	TGTGCCAGCAGCTTGCCCCAATCGTGGTTCAAGGGAGAGACCCAGTACTTC	CASSLPQSWFKGETQYF
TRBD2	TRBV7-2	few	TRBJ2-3	TGTGCCAGCAGCTTAGGTTGGGCTAGCGGGAGGGCCGATACGCAGTATTTT	CASSLGWASGRADTQYF
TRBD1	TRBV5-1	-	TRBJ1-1	TGCGCCAGCAGCTTGGAAGCGGGACAGGTGAACACTGAAGCTTTCTTT	CASSLEAGQVNTEAFF
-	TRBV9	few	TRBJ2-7	TGTGCCAGCAGTGGGGATAACTACGAGCAGTACTTC	CASSGDNYEQYF
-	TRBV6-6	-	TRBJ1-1	TGTGCCAGCAGTTACGAGGACAGCTCAGCTGAAGCTTTCTTT	CASSYEDSSAEAFF
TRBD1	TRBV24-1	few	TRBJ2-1	TGTGCCACCAGTGACCGCGTCAACACAAGACAGGGGGCCTACAATGAGCAGTTCTTC	CATSDRVNTRQGAYNEQFF
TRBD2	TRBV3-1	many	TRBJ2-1	TGTGCCAGCAGCCAGAGCGGGAGCTCCTACAATGAGCAGTTCTTC	CASSQSGSSYNEQFF
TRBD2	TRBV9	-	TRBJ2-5	TGTGCCAGCAGCGCCGGACTAGCGGGAGAACCCTTCCAAGAGACCCAGTACTTC	CASSAGLAGEPFQETQYF
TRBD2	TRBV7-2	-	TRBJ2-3	TGTGCCAGCAGCAAAGCGGGAGGGCCGGGGACAGATACGCAGTATTTT	CASSKAGGPGTDTQYF
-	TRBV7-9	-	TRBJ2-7	TGTGCCAGCAGCTTGACGGGACGGCTTTACGAGCAGTACTTC	CASSLTGRLYEQYF
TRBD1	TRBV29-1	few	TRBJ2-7	TGCAGCGTTGTAGCCTTGACAGGGGCCTACGAGCAGTACTTC	CSVVALTGAYEQYF
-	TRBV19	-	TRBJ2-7	TGTGCCAGTAGTAACAGGGGACTCACGGCGGAGGAGCAGTACTTC	CASSNRGLTAEEQYF
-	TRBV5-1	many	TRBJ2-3	TGCGCCAGCAGCTTGTGGGGCACAGATACGCAGTATTTT	CASSLWGTDTQYF
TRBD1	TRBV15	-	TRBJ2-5	TGTGCCACCAGCGCTAGGACAGGGGGTCAAGAGACCCAGTACTTC	CATSARTGGQETQYF